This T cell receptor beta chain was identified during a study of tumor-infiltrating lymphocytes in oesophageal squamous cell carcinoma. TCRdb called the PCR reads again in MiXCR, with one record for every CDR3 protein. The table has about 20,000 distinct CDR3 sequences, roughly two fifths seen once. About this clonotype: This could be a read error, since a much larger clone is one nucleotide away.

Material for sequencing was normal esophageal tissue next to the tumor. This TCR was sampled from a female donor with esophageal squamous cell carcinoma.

CDR3 coding DNA: TGTGCCAGCAGAAATCTAGGACTCTACGAGCAGTTCTTC. This sequence encodes CASRNLGLYEQFF. V gene TRBV4-2 combines with J gene TRBJ2-3, with D tentatively TRBD2 (5 bases). The J call may be incorrect, as the DNA end agrees better with TRBJ2-1. The length of the CDR3 is 13 residues. Germline-derived CDR1 and CDR2 are LGHNA and YNFKEQ.